This record concerns one TCR beta chain sequence. Its cognate antigen is unknown. This specimen comes from a study of blood T cells in healthy people across ages. Each donor gave ten milliliters of peripheral blood. The CDR3 is made up of 15 amino acids. Trimming removed 4 bases at V and 0 bases at J, with 10 bases between. A second PCR of about 7 to 11 cycles used a sample-barcoded 5' primer and a J-beta primer mix. TCRdb re-called the 5' RACE reads through MiXCR, storing one row per CDR3 protein. This table has some 700,000 distinct CDR3 sequences, about 20% appearing once. Study conclusions and caveats: TCR beta diversity per million T cells fell roughly linearly with age.

The sequence derives from a man between 70 and 80 years old in good health. Material for sequencing was blood. The V call is TRBV12-3 or TRBV12-4, the J call TRBJ2-4; tentative D call: TRBD2 (5 bases). The CDR3 DNA reads TGTGCCAGCAGTTCCCAGGACTTAGCCAAAAACATTCAGTACTTC. Its translation is CASSSQDLAKNIQYF.